The entry below describes one T cell receptor beta chain. It lacks a known antigen. The record has no base qualities; no much larger clone is one base away. Including the terminal cysteine and phenylalanine, the CDR3 comprises 14 residues. Of the read, only the CDR3 DNA is kept; its 42 bases are in frame from base 1. Trimmed from V: 0 bases; trimmed from J: 6 bases; junction bases lacking a gene match: 2. CDR1 and CDR2 were assigned from the germline V gene as MNHEY and SVGAGI. This sample was included in a study of blood T cells in healthy people across ages (dated by TCRdb to between 2014 and 2017). Notes on the research overall: In model experiments, template switching captured roughly one uniquely barcoded TCR beta cDNA molecule for every two T cells. To track age-related changes in TCR beta repertoire diversity, the study relied on deep sequencing normalized with unique cDNA molecular identifiers. Four age groups were formed from the donors: young (average approximately 15 years), middle-aged (approximately 40), aged (more than 55) and long-lived (82). To avoid experimental bias, donors of different ages were randomly spread across the sequencing lanes. The study analyzed two additional independent replicas of 1 million unique cDNA reads from the same blood draw for two donors, one aged 18 to 29 and one aged 80 or older.

Receptor libraries were prepared by 5' RACE. TCRdb lists the instrument as Illumina HiSeq 2500. The second PCR ran for roughly 6 to 11 cycles and used a J-beta primer mix along with a sample-barcoded 5' primer. A template-switch 5' adaptor carrying 12 random nucleotides introduced a unique molecular identifier onto each TCR beta cDNA molecule. Each sample yielded at least 2.5 million CDR3-containing paired-end reads. The Mint cDNA synthesis kit, primed by a TRBC-specific oligonucleotide, was used to synthesize first-strand cDNA from all RNA. Following uracil-DNA glycosylase treatment, a first 18-cycle PCR with universal primers M1SS and BC2_uni_R was performed on all cDNA. In the original analysis: For normalization, 1 million high-quality reads, each with a distinct molecular identifier, were randomly selected from each sample. Reads sharing molecular identifiers were discarded rather than binned into consensus sequences. CDR3 identification, clonotype clustering and error correction used MiTCR with a Q25 quality threshold and the strictest error-elimination algorithm. A nonparametric unseen species model using Euler transformation provided a lower-bound estimate of total TCR beta diversity. TCRdb ran its own pipeline on the public reads, namely fastp trimming at Q25 and MiXCR clone calling, and kept in-frame beta chains. Entries are consolidated by CDR3 protein sequence, retaining the most common genes and DNA. These V and J calls are TCRdb output, not the study's own analysis. The sample table records hundreds of thousands of distinct CDR3 sequences; more than 45% of these occur just once. The top ten clonotypes cover over 20% of the sample.

Overall study results and their limits: Since profiling was done on bulk unsorted PBMCs, naive and antigen-experienced compartments could not be conclusively compared. Because the CMV infection status of the donors was unknown, age-related changes in expanded clonotypes may potentially have been confounded. Observed TCR beta diversity per million T cells fell roughly linearly with age, and a significant reduction was already apparent by age around 40. Estimates of total diversity based on one million sequenced T cells were regarded as lower bounds and as underestimates. Compared with the aged group, the long-lived group had more naive CD4+ T cells, fewer expanded clones and increased TCR diversity, suggesting age selection. A strong correlation was found between observed TCR beta diversity and the percentage of naive T cells measured by flow cytometry.

The donors were 40 or so Caucasian individuals from Russia, aged roughly 6 to 100 years, who were systemically healthy. Each donor gave ten milliliters of peripheral blood, collected into EDTA-treated Vacutainer tubes. Ficoll-Paque density-gradient centrifugation was used to isolate PBMCs, with at least 6 million obtained per sample. Total RNA, at least 6 micrograms per sample, was extracted from PBMCs with Trizol reagent. For every donor, an aliquot of PBMCs went through flow cytometry to measure the percentages of naive CD45RAhigh/CD27high T cells. This clonotype was obtained from a man in his thirties or forties in good health. The sequenced sample was blood. The chain employs TRBV6-5 and TRBJ2-7; 10 bases in the middle match TRBD1. The nucleotides read TGTGCCAGCAGTTACTCGGGGACAGGGGCCGAGCAGTACTTC. Its translation reads: CASSYSGTGAEQYF.